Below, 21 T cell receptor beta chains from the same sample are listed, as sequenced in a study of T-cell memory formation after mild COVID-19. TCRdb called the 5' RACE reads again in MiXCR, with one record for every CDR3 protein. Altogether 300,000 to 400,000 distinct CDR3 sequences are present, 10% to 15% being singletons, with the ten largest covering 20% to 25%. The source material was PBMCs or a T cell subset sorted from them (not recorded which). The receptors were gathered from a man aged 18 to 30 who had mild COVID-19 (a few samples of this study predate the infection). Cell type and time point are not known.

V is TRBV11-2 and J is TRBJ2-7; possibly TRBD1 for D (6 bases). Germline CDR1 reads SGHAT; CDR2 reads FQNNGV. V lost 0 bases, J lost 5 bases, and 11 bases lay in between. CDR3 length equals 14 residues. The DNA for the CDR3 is TGTGCCAGCAGCTTAGACAGGGGCACGAACGAGCAGTACTTC. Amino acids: CASSLDRGTNEQYF.

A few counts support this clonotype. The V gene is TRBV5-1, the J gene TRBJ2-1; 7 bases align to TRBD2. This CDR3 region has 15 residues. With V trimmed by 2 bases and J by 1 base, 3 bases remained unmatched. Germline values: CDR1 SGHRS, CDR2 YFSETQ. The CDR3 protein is CASSLRGVSYNEQFF. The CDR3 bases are TGCGCCAGCAGCTTACGGGGGGTTTCCTACAATGAGCAGTTCTTC.

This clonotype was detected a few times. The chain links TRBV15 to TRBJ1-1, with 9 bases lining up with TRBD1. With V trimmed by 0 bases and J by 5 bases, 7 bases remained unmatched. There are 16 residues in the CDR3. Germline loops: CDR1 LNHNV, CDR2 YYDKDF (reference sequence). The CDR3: CATSRDTDRGRTEAFF. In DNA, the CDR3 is TGTGCCACCAGCAGAGATACGGACAGGGGAAGGACTGAAGCTTTCTTT.

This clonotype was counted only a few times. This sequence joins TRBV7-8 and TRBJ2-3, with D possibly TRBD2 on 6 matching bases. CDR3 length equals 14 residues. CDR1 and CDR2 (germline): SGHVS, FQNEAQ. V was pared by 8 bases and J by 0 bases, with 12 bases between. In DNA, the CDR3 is TGTGCCAGCCTTGCGGGGACTAGCACAGATACGCAGTATTTT. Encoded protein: CASLAGTSTDTQYF.

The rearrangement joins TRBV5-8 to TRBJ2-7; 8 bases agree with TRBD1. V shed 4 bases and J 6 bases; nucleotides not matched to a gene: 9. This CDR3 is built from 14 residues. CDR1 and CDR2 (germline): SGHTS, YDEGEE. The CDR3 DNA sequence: TGTGCCAGCAGCCAGGACAGGGCGGAGGTCGAGCAGTACTTC. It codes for CASSQDRAEVEQYF.

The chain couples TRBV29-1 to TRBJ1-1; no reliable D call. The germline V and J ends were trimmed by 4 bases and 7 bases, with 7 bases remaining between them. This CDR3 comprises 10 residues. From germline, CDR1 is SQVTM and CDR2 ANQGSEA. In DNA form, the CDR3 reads TGCAGCGTTGTTAAAGTTGAAGCTTTCTTT. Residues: CSVVKVEAFF. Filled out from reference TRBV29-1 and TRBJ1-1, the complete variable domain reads SAVISQKPSRDICQRGTSLTIQCQVDSQVTMMFWYRQQPGQSLTLIATANQGSEATYESGFVIDKFPISRPNLTFSTLTVSNMSPEDSSIYLCSVVKVEAFFGQGTRLTVV.

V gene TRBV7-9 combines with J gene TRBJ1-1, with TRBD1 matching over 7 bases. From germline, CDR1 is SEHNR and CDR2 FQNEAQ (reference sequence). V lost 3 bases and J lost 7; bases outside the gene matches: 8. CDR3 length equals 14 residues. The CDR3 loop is CASSFPTGTHEAFF. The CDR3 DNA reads TGTGCCAGCAGCTTCCCGACAGGGACCCATGAAGCTTTCTTT. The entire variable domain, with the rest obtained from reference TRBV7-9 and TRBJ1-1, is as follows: DTGVSQNPRHKITKRGQNVTFRCDPISEHNRLYWYRQTLGQGPEFLTYFQNEAQLEKSRLLSDRFSAERPKGSFSTLEIQRTEQGDSAMYLCASSFPTGTHEAFFGQGTRLTVV.

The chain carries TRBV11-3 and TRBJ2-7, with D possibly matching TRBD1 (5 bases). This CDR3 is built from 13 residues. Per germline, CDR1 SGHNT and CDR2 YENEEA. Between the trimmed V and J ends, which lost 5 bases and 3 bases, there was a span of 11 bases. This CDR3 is CASSPSDSYEQYF. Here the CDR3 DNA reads TGTGCCAGCAGCCCAAGCGACAGCTACGAGCAGTACTTC.

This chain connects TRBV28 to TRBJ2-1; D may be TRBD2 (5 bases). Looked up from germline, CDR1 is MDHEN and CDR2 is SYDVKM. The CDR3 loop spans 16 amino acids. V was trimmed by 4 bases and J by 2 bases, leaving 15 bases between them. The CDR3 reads CASSSAGHPTYNEQFF. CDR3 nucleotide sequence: TGTGCCAGCAGTTCCGCGGGTCACCCAACCTACAATGAGCAGTTCTTC.

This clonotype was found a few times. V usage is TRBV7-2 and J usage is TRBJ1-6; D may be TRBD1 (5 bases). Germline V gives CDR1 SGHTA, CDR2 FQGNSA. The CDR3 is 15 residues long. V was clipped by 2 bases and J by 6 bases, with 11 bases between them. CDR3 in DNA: TGTGCCAGCAGCTTACCGGGACGAACTAATTCACCCCTCCACTTT. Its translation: CASSLPGRTNSPLHF.

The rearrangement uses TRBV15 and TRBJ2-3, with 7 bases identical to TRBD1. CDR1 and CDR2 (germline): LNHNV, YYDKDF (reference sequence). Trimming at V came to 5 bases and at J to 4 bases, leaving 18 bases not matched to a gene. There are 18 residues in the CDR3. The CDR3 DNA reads TGTGCCACCAGCGGACTTGCTCCCGGGACAGACGGTGCAGATACGCAGTATTTT. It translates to CATSGLAPGTDGADTQYF.

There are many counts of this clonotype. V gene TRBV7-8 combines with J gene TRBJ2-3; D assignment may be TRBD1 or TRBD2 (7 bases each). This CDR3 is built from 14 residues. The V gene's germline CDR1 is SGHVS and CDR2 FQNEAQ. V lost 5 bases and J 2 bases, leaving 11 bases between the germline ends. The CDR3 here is CASSQGGATDTQYF. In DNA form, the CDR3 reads TGTGCCAGCAGCCAGGGGGGGGCCACAGATACGCAGTATTTT.

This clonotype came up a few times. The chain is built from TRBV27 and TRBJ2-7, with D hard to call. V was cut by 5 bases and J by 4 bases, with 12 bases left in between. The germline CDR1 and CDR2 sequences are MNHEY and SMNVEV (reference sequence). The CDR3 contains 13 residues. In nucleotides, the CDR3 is TGTGCCAGCAGTCTCGGACCGATATACGAGCAGTACGTC. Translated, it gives CASSLGPIYEQYV.

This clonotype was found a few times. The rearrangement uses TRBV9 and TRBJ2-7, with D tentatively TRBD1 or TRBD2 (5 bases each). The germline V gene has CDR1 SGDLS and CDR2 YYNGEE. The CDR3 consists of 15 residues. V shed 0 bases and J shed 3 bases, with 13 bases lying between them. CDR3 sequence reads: CASSVGGWDVYEQYF. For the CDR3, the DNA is TGTGCCAGCAGCGTAGGGGGTTGGGACGTCTACGAGCAGTACTTC.

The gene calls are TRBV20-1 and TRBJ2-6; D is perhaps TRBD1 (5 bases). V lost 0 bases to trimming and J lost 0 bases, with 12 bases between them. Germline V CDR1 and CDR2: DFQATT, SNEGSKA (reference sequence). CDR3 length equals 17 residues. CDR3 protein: CSARDPTGDSGANVLTF. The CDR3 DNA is TGCAGTGCTAGAGATCCAACAGGAGACTCTGGGGCCAACGTCCTGACTTTC.

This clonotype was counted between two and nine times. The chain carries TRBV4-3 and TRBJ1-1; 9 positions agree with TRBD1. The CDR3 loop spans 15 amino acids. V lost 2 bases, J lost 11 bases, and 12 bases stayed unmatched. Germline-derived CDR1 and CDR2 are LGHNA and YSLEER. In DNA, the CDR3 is TGCGCCAGCAGCCAATTCCCGGGACAGGGTTGGTCTGCTTTCTTT. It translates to CASSQFPGQGWSAFF.

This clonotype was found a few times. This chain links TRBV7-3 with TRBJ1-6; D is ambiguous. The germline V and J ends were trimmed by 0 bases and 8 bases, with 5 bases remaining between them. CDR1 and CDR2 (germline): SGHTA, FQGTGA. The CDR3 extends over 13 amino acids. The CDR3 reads CASSLTVDSPLHF. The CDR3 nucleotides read TGTGCCAGCAGCTTAACAGTGGATTCACCCCTCCACTTT. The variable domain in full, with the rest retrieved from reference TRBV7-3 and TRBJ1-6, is GAGVSQTPSNKVTEKGKYVELRCDPISGHTALYWYRQSLGQGPEFLIYFQGTGAADDSGLPNDRFFAVRPEGSVSTLKIQRTERGDSAVYLCASSLTVDSPLHFGNGTRLTVT.

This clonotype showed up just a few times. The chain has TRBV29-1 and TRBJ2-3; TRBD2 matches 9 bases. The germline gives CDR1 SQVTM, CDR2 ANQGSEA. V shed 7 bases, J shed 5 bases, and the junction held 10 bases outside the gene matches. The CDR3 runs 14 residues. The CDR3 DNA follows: TGCAGCGCTCCCCTAGCGGGGTCTAAAGATACGCAGTATTTT. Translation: CSAPLAGSKDTQYF.

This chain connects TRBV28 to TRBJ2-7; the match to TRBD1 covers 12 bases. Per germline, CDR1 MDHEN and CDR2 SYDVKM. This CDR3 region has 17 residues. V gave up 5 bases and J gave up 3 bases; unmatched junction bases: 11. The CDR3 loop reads CASSSYNRDRGLYEQYF. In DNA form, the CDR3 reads TGTGCCAGCAGTAGCTATAATCGGGACAGGGGGCTCTACGAGCAGTACTTC.

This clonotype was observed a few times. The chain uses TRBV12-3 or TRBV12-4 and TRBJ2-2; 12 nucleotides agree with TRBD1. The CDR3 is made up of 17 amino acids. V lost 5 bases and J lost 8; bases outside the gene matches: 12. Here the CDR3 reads CASSPGARDRGPGELFF. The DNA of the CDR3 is TGTGCCAGCAGTCCCGGCGCCCGGGACAGGGGGCCGGGGGAGCTGTTTTTT.

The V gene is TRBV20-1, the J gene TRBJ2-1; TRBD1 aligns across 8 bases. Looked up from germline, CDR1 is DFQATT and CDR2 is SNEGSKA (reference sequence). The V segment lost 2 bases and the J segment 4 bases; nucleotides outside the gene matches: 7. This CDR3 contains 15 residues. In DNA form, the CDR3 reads TGCAGTGCTAGAAACCCAGGGGGCGGTTACAATGAGCAGTTCTTC. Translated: CSARNPGGGYNEQFF.